This TCR beta chain was recovered during a study of blood T cells in healthy people across ages. Study information: When template switching was applied, about one barcoded beta molecule was captured per two T cells. Study observations and caveats: In these data, TCR beta diversity tracked strongly with naive T cell percentage. Unknown donor CMV status possibly confounded expanded clonotype changes.

In its sample, this clonotype was seen a few times. Its target is not known. Germline CDR1 and CDR2: SGHNT and YENEEA. The CDR3 totals 14 residues. Trimming pared 5 bases from V and 0 bases from J, leaving 8 bases between. Donation came from healthy Caucasian individuals in Russia who were aged about 6 to 95. The authors ran a second PCR of roughly 6 to 11 cycles using a sample-barcoded 5' primer and a J-beta primer mix. TCRdb analysed the 5' RACE reads with MiXCR anew, one entry per CDR3 protein. The sample contains about 760,000 distinct CDR3 sequences, around 50% of which appear only once. Input material: blood. The chain employs TRBV11-3 and TRBJ2-1; TRBD2 might be the D (5 bases). This TCR was sampled from a man in his forties in good health. CDR3 loop: CASSRESSYNEQFF. The CDR3 coding sequence is TGTGCCAGCAGCAGGGAGAGCTCCTACAATGAGCAGTTCTTC. Variable domain in full (rest from reference TRBV11-3 and TRBJ2-1): EAGVVQSPRYKIIEKKQPVAFWCNPISGHNTLYWYLQNLGQGPELLIRYENEEAVDDSQLPKDRFSAERLKGVDSTLKIQPAELGDSAVYLCASSRESSYNEQFFGPGTRLTVL.